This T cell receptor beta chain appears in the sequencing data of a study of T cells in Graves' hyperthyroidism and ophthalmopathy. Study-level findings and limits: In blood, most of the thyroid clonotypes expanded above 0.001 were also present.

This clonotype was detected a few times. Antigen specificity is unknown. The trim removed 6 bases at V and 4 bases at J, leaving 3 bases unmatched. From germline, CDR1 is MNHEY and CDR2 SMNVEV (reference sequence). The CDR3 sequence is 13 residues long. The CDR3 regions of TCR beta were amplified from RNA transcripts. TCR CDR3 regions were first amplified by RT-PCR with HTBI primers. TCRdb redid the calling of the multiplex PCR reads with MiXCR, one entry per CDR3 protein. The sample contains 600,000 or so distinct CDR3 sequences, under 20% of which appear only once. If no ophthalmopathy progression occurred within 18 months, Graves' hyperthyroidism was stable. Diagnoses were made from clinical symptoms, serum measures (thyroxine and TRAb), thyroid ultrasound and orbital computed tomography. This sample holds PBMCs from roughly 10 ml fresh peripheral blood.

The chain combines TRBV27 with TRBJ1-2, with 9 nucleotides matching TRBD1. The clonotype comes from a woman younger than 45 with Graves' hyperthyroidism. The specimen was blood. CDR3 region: CASRQTGGYGYTF. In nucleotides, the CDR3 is TGTGCCAGCAGGCAGACAGGGGGCTATGGCTACACCTTC.